The TCR beta chain described here comes from a study of cytomegalovirus exposure and HLA in healthy donors. Study-wide results and caveats: Presence/absence analysis assumed near-uniform sequencing depth across donors. Apparent HLA restriction characterized most CMV-associated TCR beta chains in a later analysis.

With regard to this clone: The antigen is not known.

13 Jbeta primers and 60 Vbeta primers were used for the PCR. Repertoires were generated with immunoSEQ multiplex PCR, while TCRdb's copy carries only in-frame clones and drops some. The table shows a few hundred thousand clones, with roughly 79% occurring only once. Healthy bone marrow donors supplied every sample. This CDR3 has 13 amino acids. Germline V gene data show CDR1 as MNHNS and CDR2 as SASEGT. V dropped 9 bases and J dropped 7 bases, with 18 bases sitting between them. This TCR was sampled from a man aged 18 to 30 in good health and CMV-seronegative. The chain combines TRBV6-1 with TRBJ1-1, with D tentatively TRBD1 (6 bases). Input material: PBMCs. CDR3 in DNA: TGTGCCAGTAGCGAGGACAGCCAAGATGAAGCTTTCTTT. It is translated as CASSEDSQDEAFF.